This paragraph covers one T cell receptor (beta chain) sequence. This CDR3 has 17 amino acids. From germline, CDR1 is MGHRA and CDR2 YSYEKL. J gave up 7 bases and V 4 bases, and 14 bases lay outside the gene matches. The protocol was immunoSEQ multiplex PCR, while the TCRdb copy is restricted to in-frame clones and leaves out a portion. The table records tens of thousands of clones, over 75% of them present only once. This sample stems from a study of T cell changes during pregnancy in multiple sclerosis. The chain uses TRBV4-1 and TRBJ1-5; 9 bases fit TRBD1. The source is a female donor with multiple sclerosis, enrolled in a pregnancy study. The source material was peripheral blood, sampled in the first trimester of pregnancy. CDR3 DNA sequence: TGCGCCAGCAGCCCTACGGGACAGGGCCCTTTACGACAGCCCCAGCATTTT. Its translation is CASSPTGQGPLRQPQHF.